This is a list of T cell receptor beta chains from one sample in a study of blood T cell repertoires in COVID-19. Sequencing was performed with immunoSEQ multiplex PCR; in TCRdb, only in-frame clones are kept and a portion is missing. The profile shows around 31,000 clones, roughly nine tenths of them singletons. The sequenced sample was peripheral blood. The origin of the receptors is a human donor with active COVID-19. The donor label of this sample is uncertain. Both conserved end residues are part of each CDR3. Each record gives: J gene, V gene, D gene, clone size, CDR3 DNA, CDR3 protein. The D gene is left open where the match is weak. A row's size may be missing; if present it is once, few, many or a size class.

J gene: TRBJ2-1
V gene: TRBV10-3
D gene: -
clone size: -
CDR3 DNA: TGTGCCATCAGTGAGTCTGCTAGTGTCGCGGTTGAGCAGTTCTTC
CDR3 protein: CAISESASVAVEQFF

J gene: TRBJ1-5
V gene: TRBV6-5
D gene: TRBD1
clone size: once
CDR3 DNA: TGTGCCAGCAGTCCAGGGGGACCAAGCAATCAGCCCCAGCATTTT
CDR3 protein: CASSPGGPSNQPQHF

J gene: TRBJ2-7
V gene: TRBV19
D gene: TRBD2
clone size: -
CDR3 DNA: TGTGCCAGTAGTGTGACTAGCGGGAGGTCCTACGAGCAGTACTTC
CDR3 protein: CASSVTSGRSYEQYF

J gene: TRBJ1-5
V gene: TRBV7-9
D gene: -
clone size: -
CDR3 DNA: TGTGCCAGCAGCCCCCAGGCAAATCAGCCCCAGCATTTT
CDR3 protein: CASSPQANQPQHF

J gene: TRBJ2-7
V gene: TRBV7-2
D gene: TRBD2
clone size: -
CDR3 DNA: TGTGCCAGCAACGACCCGGGGGGGAGAGCGGAGCAGTACTTC
CDR3 protein: CASNDPGGRAEQYF

J gene: TRBJ1-5
V gene: TRBV19
D gene: -
clone size: -
CDR3 DNA: TGTGCCAGTAGTCTGAACAGAGGCAATCAGCCCCAGCATTTT
CDR3 protein: CASSLNRGNQPQHF

J gene: TRBJ2-3
V gene: TRBV7-6
D gene: TRBD1
clone size: -
CDR3 DNA: TGTGCCAGCAGCTCTCAGGACAGGGGGCGCCCAGATACGCAGTATTTT
CDR3 protein: CASSSQDRGRPDTQYF

J gene: TRBJ2-6
V gene: TRBV6-5
D gene: TRBD1
clone size: -
CDR3 DNA: TGTGCCAGCAGCGTAGGGGGCGCTGGGGCCAACGTCCTGACTTTC
CDR3 protein: CASSVGGAGANVLTF

J gene: TRBJ1-3
V gene: TRBV21-1
D gene: -
clone size: -
CDR3 DNA: TGTGCCAGCAGCAAAGAGAGGGCAGGGGGATGGAACACCATATATTTT
CDR3 protein: CASSKERAGGWNTIYF

J gene: TRBJ2-6
V gene: TRBV5-1
D gene: -
clone size: -
CDR3 DNA: TGCGCCAGCAGCTCGCTTACTAGTAACGTTGGGGCCAACGTCCTGACTTTC
CDR3 protein: CASSSLTSNVGANVLTF

J gene: TRBJ2-1
V gene: TRBV5-6
D gene: -
clone size: -
CDR3 DNA: TGTGCCAGCAGCTTGGTCGATGAGCAGTTCTTC
CDR3 protein: CASSLVDEQFF

J gene: TRBJ2-3
V gene: TRBV5-1
D gene: -
clone size: -
CDR3 DNA: TGCGCCAGCAGTAAGATAGAAGATACGCAGTATTTT
CDR3 protein: CASSKIEDTQYF

J gene: TRBJ2-3
V gene: TRBV5-8
D gene: TRBD1
clone size: -
CDR3 DNA: TGTGCCAGCAGCACGGGACAGGGATGGAGCACAGATACGCAGTATTTT
CDR3 protein: CASSTGQGWSTDTQYF

J gene: TRBJ2-3
V gene: TRBV28
D gene: TRBD2
clone size: -
CDR3 DNA: TGTGCCAGCACCCAAACCCCCGGACTAGCGGGATATTCAGATACGCAGTATTTT
CDR3 protein: CASTQTPGLAGYSDTQYF

J gene: TRBJ2-1
V gene: TRBV6-6
D gene: TRBD1
clone size: -
CDR3 DNA: TGTGCCAGCAGTTACTACCGGGACAGGGCTGAGCAGTTCTTC
CDR3 protein: CASSYYRDRAEQFF

J gene: TRBJ1-5
V gene: TRBV7-6
D gene: -
clone size: -
CDR3 DNA: TGTGCCAGCAGCTTAGCGGGCCAGTACGTGGTACTGGTCAATCAGCCCCAGCATTTT
CDR3 protein: CASSLAGQYVVLVNQPQHF

J gene: TRBJ2-3
V gene: TRBV5-4
D gene: TRBD1
clone size: -
CDR3 DNA: TGTGCAACCACGACCGGGACAGGGGGCGTAGATACGCAGTATTTT
CDR3 protein: CATTTGTGGVDTQYF

J gene: TRBJ1-2
V gene: TRBV7-8
D gene: -
clone size: -
CDR3 DNA: TGTGCCAGCAGCTTAGGCACCTTCAGGAAGGGGTCTGGCTACACCTTC
CDR3 protein: CASSLGTFRKGSGYTF

J gene: TRBJ1-1
V gene: TRBV9
D gene: -
clone size: -
CDR3 DNA: TGTGCCAGCAGCGTTGCCCTAGGTAGAGGGAACACTGAAGCTTTCTTT
CDR3 protein: CASSVALGRGNTEAFF

J gene: TRBJ2-3
V gene: TRBV7-2
D gene: TRBD2
clone size: -
CDR3 DNA: TGTGCCAGCAGCCAAAGACCTCTAGCGGCAAAAAGCACAGATACGCAGTATTTT
CDR3 protein: CASSQRPLAAKSTDTQYF

J gene: TRBJ2-3
V gene: TRBV7-3
D gene: -
clone size: -
CDR3 DNA: TGTGCCAGCAGCTTGCAGGGGACCTCAGATACGCAGTATTTT
CDR3 protein: CASSLQGTSDTQYF

J gene: TRBJ1-4
V gene: TRBV28
D gene: -
clone size: -
CDR3 DNA: TGTGCCAGCAGTTTAGTCTCTGAAAAACTGTTTTTT
CDR3 protein: CASSLVSEKLFF

J gene: TRBJ2-7
V gene: TRBV10-1
D gene: -
clone size: few
CDR3 DNA: TGCGCCAGCAGTGAGGGGCATTCCTACGAGCAGTACTTC
CDR3 protein: CASSEGHSYEQYF

J gene: TRBJ2-2
V gene: TRBV7-9
D gene: TRBD1
clone size: -
CDR3 DNA: TGTGCCCCGACGGGACGGACAGGGAATATCAACACCGGGGAGCTGTTTTTT
CDR3 protein: CAPTGRTGNINTGELFF

J gene: TRBJ1-5
V gene: TRBV6-2/TRBV6-3
D gene: -
clone size: -
CDR3 DNA: TGTGCCAGCAGTTACTCCCCCGTTCGGGGTCAGCCCCAGCATTTT
CDR3 protein: CASSYSPVRGQPQHF

J gene: TRBJ1-1
V gene: TRBV12-3/TRBV12-4
D gene: -
clone size: -
CDR3 DNA: TGTGCCTGTTTGTTTGGGCTGAACACTGAAGCTTTCTTT
CDR3 protein: CACLFGLNTEAFF

J gene: TRBJ2-1
V gene: TRBV7-9
D gene: -
clone size: -
CDR3 DNA: TGTGCCAGCAGCTCACCCGGTGAGCAGTTCTTC
CDR3 protein: CASSSPGEQFF

J gene: TRBJ2-7
V gene: TRBV29-1
D gene: TRBD2
clone size: -
CDR3 DNA: TGCAGCGCTATAGCTCGGACTAGCGGAACCTACGAGCAGTACTTC
CDR3 protein: CSAIARTSGTYEQYF

J gene: TRBJ1-4
V gene: TRBV5-4
D gene: TRBD1
clone size: -
CDR3 DNA: TGTGCCAGCAGCGCTAGACAGGGGGCGAATGAAAAACTGTTTTTT
CDR3 protein: CASSARQGANEKLFF

J gene: TRBJ2-7
V gene: TRBV12-3/TRBV12-4
D gene: -
clone size: -
CDR3 DNA: TGTGCCAGCAGTCTTGGGGGCATCTACGAGCAGTACTTC
CDR3 protein: CASSLGGIYEQYF

J gene: TRBJ2-6
V gene: TRBV4-1
D gene: -
clone size: -
CDR3 DNA: TGCGCCAGCAGCCAAGTCAGGACATCCCTTCCTTTCTGGGCCAACGTCCTGACTTTC
CDR3 protein: CASSQVRTSLPFWANVLTF

J gene: TRBJ2-7
V gene: TRBV28
D gene: -
clone size: few
CDR3 DNA: TGTGCCAGCAGTTCGACTCTTCTCCACTCCTACGAGCAGTACTTC
CDR3 protein: CASSSTLLHSYEQYF

J gene: TRBJ2-1
V gene: TRBV5-4
D gene: -
clone size: -
CDR3 DNA: TGTGCCAGCAGCTTGGGGTTACGGGACTCCCGTGGTTTGGATGAGCAGTTCTTC
CDR3 protein: CASSLGLRDSRGLDEQFF

J gene: TRBJ2-7
V gene: TRBV6-8
D gene: TRBD2
clone size: -
CDR3 DNA: TGTGCCAGCGCGCGGTCTAGCGGGGTTTATGGCGAGCAGTACTTC
CDR3 protein: CASARSSGVYGEQYF

J gene: TRBJ2-1
V gene: TRBV24-1
D gene: -
clone size: -
CDR3 DNA: TGTGCCACCAGTGATTCTGGCAGCTACAATGAGCAGTTCTTC
CDR3 protein: CATSDSGSYNEQFF

J gene: TRBJ2-2
V gene: TRBV7-3
D gene: TRBD2
clone size: -
CDR3 DNA: TGTGCCAGCGGCGGGGGTTCCGGGGAGCTGTTTTTT
CDR3 protein: CASGGGSGELFF

J gene: TRBJ2-3
V gene: TRBV9
D gene: TRBD2
clone size: -
CDR3 DNA: TGTGCCAGCAGCGTAGGGGTAGCGGGAGGCACAGATACGCAGTATTTT
CDR3 protein: CASSVGVAGGTDTQYF

J gene: TRBJ2-7
V gene: TRBV15
D gene: TRBD1
clone size: once
CDR3 DNA: TGTGCCACCAGCAGAAACCGGGACAGCCTAATATTC
CDR3 protein: CATSRNRDSLIF

J gene: TRBJ2-1
V gene: TRBV5-6
D gene: -
clone size: -
CDR3 DNA: TGTGCCAGCAGCTTCGGCAGGTACAATGAGCAGTTCTTC
CDR3 protein: CASSFGRYNEQFF

J gene: TRBJ2-7
V gene: TRBV7-2
D gene: -
clone size: -
CDR3 DNA: TGTGCCAGCAGCTTTCCAGGGACTTACTCCTACGAGCAGTACTTC
CDR3 protein: CASSFPGTYSYEQYF

J gene: TRBJ1-2
V gene: TRBV6-1
D gene: -
clone size: -
CDR3 DNA: TGTGCCAGCAGTGAAACCGACAGGTCCCTCTATGGCTACACCTTC
CDR3 protein: CASSETDRSLYGYTF

J gene: TRBJ1-5
V gene: TRBV4-3
D gene: -
clone size: few
CDR3 DNA: TGCGCCAGCAGCCAAGATTTTGTGGGCCTCTTCGATCAGCCCCAGCATTTT
CDR3 protein: CASSQDFVGLFDQPQHF

J gene: TRBJ2-5
V gene: TRBV3-1/TRBV3-2
D gene: -
clone size: -
CDR3 DNA: TGTGCCAGCAGCCAAGATCGAGAGGCCAAAGAGACCCAGTACTTC
CDR3 protein: CASSQDREAKETQYF

J gene: TRBJ1-4
V gene: TRBV28
D gene: TRBD1
clone size: -
CDR3 DNA: TGTGCCAGCAGATCAGGGGGAACTAATGAAAAACTGTTTTTT
CDR3 protein: CASRSGGTNEKLFF

J gene: TRBJ2-2
V gene: TRBV5-4
D gene: -
clone size: -
CDR3 DNA: TGTGCCAGCAGAGCAGGGACGAACACCGGGGAGCTGTTTTTT
CDR3 protein: CASRAGTNTGELFF

J gene: TRBJ2-2
V gene: TRBV4-1
D gene: TRBD2
clone size: few
CDR3 DNA: TGCGCCAGCAGCCGTAGCGGGGGGGCCTTCGGGGAGCTGTTTTTT
CDR3 protein: CASSRSGGAFGELFF

J gene: TRBJ1-1
V gene: TRBV29-1
D gene: -
clone size: -
CDR3 DNA: TGCAGCGTTGATTGGGAAGTCAGGGTGAACACTGAAGCTTTCTTT
CDR3 protein: CSVDWEVRVNTEAFF

J gene: TRBJ2-7
V gene: TRBV19
D gene: TRBD2
clone size: -
CDR3 DNA: TGTGCCAGTAGTATACTAGCGGGCCTACCCTACGAGCAGTACTTC
CDR3 protein: CASSILAGLPYEQYF

J gene: TRBJ2-5
V gene: TRBV6-1
D gene: TRBD2
clone size: -
CDR3 DNA: TGTGCCAGCAGTGACATCGTCCGAGCGGGGGGGTACCAAGAGACCCAGTACTTC
CDR3 protein: CASSDIVRAGGYQETQYF

J gene: TRBJ1-2
V gene: TRBV5-1
D gene: TRBD1
clone size: -
CDR3 DNA: TGCGCCAGCAGCAGGGGGGACAGGGATTATGGCTACACCTTC
CDR3 protein: CASSRGDRDYGYTF

J gene: TRBJ1-3
V gene: TRBV9
D gene: -
clone size: -
CDR3 DNA: TGTGCCAGCAGCCCAGGATCTCCTGGAAACACCATATATTTT
CDR3 protein: CASSPGSPGNTIYF

J gene: TRBJ2-1
V gene: TRBV11-2
D gene: TRBD2
clone size: few
CDR3 DNA: TGTGCCAGCAGCTGGACCGGGAGTCTAGCGGCCGCCTACAATGAGCAGTTCTTC
CDR3 protein: CASSWTGSLAAAYNEQFF

J gene: TRBJ1-1
V gene: TRBV6-5
D gene: -
clone size: few
CDR3 DNA: TGTGCCAGCAGTTACCTTATCTCCGGGGACACTGAAGCTTTCTTT
CDR3 protein: CASSYLISGDTEAFF

J gene: TRBJ2-6
V gene: TRBV6-5
D gene: -
clone size: few
CDR3 DNA: TGTGCCAGCAGTTTTGGAGAAGACTCTGGGGCCAACGTCCTGACTTTC
CDR3 protein: CASSFGEDSGANVLTF